This TCR beta chain comes out of a study of blood T cells in healthy people across ages (dated by TCRdb to between 2014 and 2017). Turning to the overall study: In model experiments, template switching captured roughly one uniquely barcoded TCR beta cDNA molecule for every two T cells. Using deep sequencing normalized with unique cDNA molecular identifiers, the study measured how TCR beta repertoire diversity changes with age. Donors were grouped into four age groups: young (average approximately 15 years), middle-aged (around 39), aged (approximately 58) and long-lived (over 80). Donors of different ages were randomly distributed across sequencing lanes to avoid experimental bias. Using the same blood draw, the study looked at two additional independent replicas of 1 million unique cDNA reads for two donors, one aged 18 to 30 and the other aged 80 or older.

Clipping removes 1 base from V and 10 bases from J, with 13 as the unmatched junction base count. Including the terminal cysteine and phenylalanine, the CDR3 comprises 17 residues. The DNA shown is the 51-base CDR3, in frame from base 1. CDR1 and CDR2 are drawn from the germline V gene (reference sequence): SEHNR, FQNEAQ. The approximately 41 donors, aged about 6 to 90 years, were systemically healthy Caucasian individuals from Russia. Approximately 9.3 milliliters of peripheral blood were drawn from each donor into EDTA-treated Vacutainer tubes. Ficoll-Paque density-gradient centrifugation was used to isolate PBMCs, with at least 7 million per sample. Trizol reagent was used to extract total RNA from PBMCs, with at least 6 micrograms per sample. The percentages of naive CD45RAhigh/CD27high T cells were determined by flow cytometry on a PBMC aliquot from every donor. Broader findings and caveats from the paper: There was a strong correlation between observed TCR beta diversity and the percentage of naive T cells measured by flow cytometry. As age increased, observed TCR beta diversity per million T cells dropped in a roughly linear way, and a significant reduction was already evident by age approximately 40. Bulk unsorted PBMC profiling prevented conclusive comparison of naive and antigen-experienced compartments. The long-lived group showed more naive CD4+ T cells, fewer expanded clones and increased TCR diversity than the aged group, suggesting age selection. Estimates of total diversity based on one million sequenced T cells were considered lower bounds and underestimates. The CMV infection status of donors was not known, potentially confounding age-related changes in expanded clonotypes.

This clonotype was counted many times. This clone's antigen is unknown. It has no much larger one-base neighbor in the sample; base qualities were not kept. Libraries were made using 5' RACE. Sequenced using an Illumina HiSeq 2500. A second PCR of 7 to 11 cycles was run with a J-beta primer mix and a sample-barcoded 5' primer. A template-switch 5' adaptor carrying 12 random nucleotides introduced a unique molecular identifier onto each TCR beta cDNA molecule. Each sample yielded at least 2.5 million CDR3-containing paired-end reads. First-strand cDNA synthesis was performed from all RNA using the Mint cDNA synthesis kit, with priming by a TRBC-specific oligonucleotide. All cDNA was treated with uracil-DNA glycosylase and then went through a first 18-cycle PCR with the universal primers M1SS and BC2_uni_R. Concerning the study's data processing: Normalization of each sample was performed by random selection of 1 million high-quality reads, each carrying a distinct molecular identifier. Instead of being binned into consensus sequences, reads with shared molecular identifiers were discarded. MiTCR, set to a Q25 quality threshold and the strictest error-elimination algorithm, was used for CDR3 identification, clonotype clustering and error correction. A nonparametric unseen species model with Euler transformation was used to estimate a lower bound on total TCR beta diversity. TCRdb took the public reads, trimmed them with fastp at Q25, ran MiXCR for clone calling and kept in-frame beta chains. Merged by CDR3 protein, the rows form single entries marked with the most common genes and DNA. These V and J calls rely on TCRdb rather than the paper's analysis. A total of around 1.5 million distinct CDR3 sequences appear in this sample, roughly 32% of them only once. Around 11% of the sample is taken by the ten largest.

The V and J segments used are TRBV7-9 and TRBJ2-1; 10 junctional bases match TRBD2. The sequencing input was blood. The clonotype originates from a woman in her twenties or thirties in good health. At the DNA level, the sequence is TGTGCCAGCAGCTTAGAATTGCGGCTAGCGGGAGTTATAGAGCAGTTCTTC. Its protein reads: CASSLELRLAGVIEQFF.